A selection of T cell receptor beta chains follows, all from one sample in a study of OX40 agonist ivuxolimab in advanced cancers. Sequencing used immunoSEQ multiplex PCR; TCRdb keeps in-frame clones, though not all of them. The data hold roughly 89,000 clones, with roughly 93% observed a single time. Specimen: CD4+ or CD8+ T cells sorted from blood, collected in a trial of the OX40 agonist ivuxolimab. All receptors derive from an adult with an advanced solid tumor such as melanoma, head and neck, liver or kidney cancer. Each CDR3 is given with its conserved first and last residue. The D gene is left open where the match is weak. Clone size is not always given. Where it is, it says once, few, many or a class for expanded clones.

CDR3nt: TGTGCCAGCAGCTTAAGGACAGGGGCGGCGGGAGGTTATAATGAGCAGTTCTTC
CDR3aa: CASSLRTGAAGGYNEQFF
v_gene: TRBV7-2
d_gene: NA
abundance: NA
j_gene: TRBJ2-1

CDR3nt: TGTGCCAGCAGTGCAGGGATGGTGGGCACAGATACGCAGTATTTT
CDR3aa: CASSAGMVGTDTQYF
v_gene: TRBV2
d_gene: NA
abundance: NA
j_gene: TRBJ2-3

CDR3nt: TGCGCCAGCAGCCCCGGGAACACCATATATTTT
CDR3aa: CASSPGNTIYF
v_gene: TRBV4-3
d_gene: NA
abundance: NA
j_gene: TRBJ1-3

CDR3nt: TGTGCCAGCAGCCCCAGAATAGATTACGAGCAGTACTTC
CDR3aa: CASSPRIDYEQYF
v_gene: TRBV7-2
d_gene: NA
abundance: NA
j_gene: TRBJ2-7

CDR3nt: TGTGCCAGCAGCTTAAGGGGTGGGGGCGCCGAGCAGTACTTC
CDR3aa: CASSLRGGGAEQYF
v_gene: TRBV7-9
d_gene: NA
abundance: NA
j_gene: TRBJ2-7

CDR3nt: TGTGCCATCAGTCAAGACAGGACAGATACGCAGTATTTT
CDR3aa: CAISQDRTDTQYF
v_gene: TRBV10-3
d_gene: NA
abundance: NA
j_gene: TRBJ2-3

CDR3nt: TGCGCCAGCAGCCTTGGGGGCCCCGCCACAGATACGCAGTATTTT
CDR3aa: CASSLGGPATDTQYF
v_gene: TRBV5-1
d_gene: NA
abundance: NA
j_gene: TRBJ2-3

CDR3nt: TGTGCCAGCAGTGAAAGGCGGGTAGGGTCCTACGAGCAGTACTTC
CDR3aa: CASSERRVGSYEQYF
v_gene: TRBV6-1
d_gene: NA
abundance: NA
j_gene: TRBJ2-7

CDR3nt: TGTGCCAGCCGGGCAACAGGGGGCACGCACAATGAGCAGTTCTTC
CDR3aa: CASRATGGTHNEQFF
v_gene: TRBV6-6
d_gene: TRBD1
abundance: NA
j_gene: TRBJ2-1

CDR3nt: TGTGCCAGCTCACCAGACGGCACTGGAAACACCATATATTTT
CDR3aa: CASSPDGTGNTIYF
v_gene: TRBV18
d_gene: NA
abundance: once
j_gene: TRBJ1-3

CDR3nt: TGCAGCGCCGCTAGCGGACTGCGGGATACGCAGTATTTT
CDR3aa: CSAASGLRDTQYF
v_gene: TRBV29-1
d_gene: TRBD2
abundance: NA
j_gene: TRBJ2-3

CDR3nt: TGTGCCAGCAAGGTTAGCGGGACCTTTACCGGGGAGCTGTTTTTT
CDR3aa: CASKVSGTFTGELFF
v_gene: TRBV28
d_gene: TRBD2
abundance: NA
j_gene: TRBJ2-2

CDR3nt: TGTGCCAGCAGCTACCAGGGATTAGCCAAAAACATTCAGTACTTC
CDR3aa: CASSYQGLAKNIQYF
v_gene: TRBV5-5
d_gene: NA
abundance: NA
j_gene: TRBJ2-4

CDR3nt: TGCGCCAGCAGCGCGGGACAGGCTGCAACTAATGAAAAACTGTTTTTT
CDR3aa: CASSAGQAATNEKLFF
v_gene: TRBV5-1
d_gene: TRBD1
abundance: NA
j_gene: TRBJ1-4

CDR3nt: TGTGCCAGTAGTATGCGGACAGGGGCGAACTATGGCTACACCTTC
CDR3aa: CASSMRTGANYGYTF
v_gene: TRBV19
d_gene: TRBD1
abundance: NA
j_gene: TRBJ1-2

CDR3nt: TGCAGCGTTGAATTGGGTCTAGTACCAGCGGAACAGTACTTC
CDR3aa: CSVELGLVPAEQYF
v_gene: TRBV29-1
d_gene: NA
abundance: NA
j_gene: TRBJ2-7

CDR3nt: TGCGCCAGCAGCCCGGGACGGGGAGACGATGGCTACACCTTC
CDR3aa: CASSPGRGDDGYTF
v_gene: TRBV5-1
d_gene: NA
abundance: NA
j_gene: TRBJ1-2

CDR3nt: TGTGCCAGCAGTACGCGCACTAGGAGTCAAGAGACCCAGTACTTC
CDR3aa: CASSTRTRSQETQYF
v_gene: TRBV6-6
d_gene: NA
abundance: NA
j_gene: TRBJ2-5

CDR3nt: TGCGCCAGCAGCTTGGGTGACAGGGTCAATGAGCAGTTCTTC
CDR3aa: CASSLGDRVNEQFF
v_gene: TRBV5-1
d_gene: TRBD1
abundance: NA
j_gene: TRBJ2-1

CDR3nt: TGCGCCAGCAGCCCGGGACAACTTTACAGCTCTGGGGCCAACGTCCTGACTTTC
CDR3aa: CASSPGQLYSSGANVLTF
v_gene: TRBV5-1
d_gene: NA
abundance: NA
j_gene: TRBJ2-6

CDR3nt: TGCGCCAGCAGCTTATCACAGGGATCAAACTACGAGCAGTACTTC
CDR3aa: CASSLSQGSNYEQYF
v_gene: TRBV5-1
d_gene: NA
abundance: NA
j_gene: TRBJ2-7

CDR3nt: TGTGCCAGCAGCCGGTGGTGGTACAATGAGCAGTTCTTC
CDR3aa: CASSRWWYNEQFF
v_gene: TRBV7-2
d_gene: NA
abundance: once
j_gene: TRBJ2-1

CDR3nt: TGTGCCAGCAGCAAATCGACAGGGGTTGGTGAAAAACTGTTTTTT
CDR3aa: CASSKSTGVGEKLFF
v_gene: TRBV6-6
d_gene: TRBD1
abundance: NA
j_gene: TRBJ1-4

CDR3nt: TGTGCCAGCAGCCCGACTTCAACAGGGGGGATCTACAATGAGCAGTTCTTC
CDR3aa: CASSPTSTGGIYNEQFF
v_gene: TRBV7-2
d_gene: TRBD1
abundance: once
j_gene: TRBJ2-1

CDR3nt: TGTGCCAGCAGCCGTCCGGGACAGTACTACGAGCAGTACTTC
CDR3aa: CASSRPGQYYEQYF
v_gene: TRBV7-2
d_gene: TRBD1
abundance: NA
j_gene: TRBJ2-7

CDR3nt: TGTGCCAGCAGCTCCTCGGGGGGGAGGATGCCCTACGAGCAGTACTTC
CDR3aa: CASSSSGGRMPYEQYF
v_gene: TRBV7-2
d_gene: TRBD2
abundance: NA
j_gene: TRBJ2-7

CDR3nt: TGCAGCGCGGCTGGGGGACTATACAATGAGCAGTTCTTC
CDR3aa: CSAAGGLYNEQFF
v_gene: TRBV29-1
d_gene: TRBD2
abundance: NA
j_gene: TRBJ2-1

CDR3nt: TGCGCCAGCAGCCGTGATAGATACACAGATACGCAGTATTTT
CDR3aa: CASSRDRYTDTQYF
v_gene: TRBV4-1
d_gene: NA
abundance: NA
j_gene: TRBJ2-3

CDR3nt: TGTGCCAGCAGTTTTTCTGGGCTAAACGGGGGAGCTTTCTTT
CDR3aa: CASSFSGLNGGAFF
v_gene: TRBV28
d_gene: NA
abundance: NA
j_gene: TRBJ1-1

CDR3nt: TGTGCCAGCAGTGCCGGGACTAGCGGGAGAGATGAGCAGTACTTC
CDR3aa: CASSAGTSGRDEQYF
v_gene: TRBV6-1
d_gene: TRBD2
abundance: NA
j_gene: TRBJ2-7

CDR3nt: TGCAGCGTTGAGTTGGGCAGGGGGCCGTCCTACGAGCAGTACTTC
CDR3aa: CSVELGRGPSYEQYF
v_gene: TRBV29-1
d_gene: TRBD1
abundance: NA
j_gene: TRBJ2-7

CDR3nt: TGTGCCAGCTCAACGGGGACTGGCAGCATGAAAGGCTACACCTTC
CDR3aa: CASSTGTGSMKGYTF
v_gene: TRBV18
d_gene: NA
abundance: NA
j_gene: TRBJ1-2

CDR3nt: TGTGCCAGCAGCGTAGGGACAGGGGGTCTCAATGAGCAGTTCTTC
CDR3aa: CASSVGTGGLNEQFF
v_gene: TRBV9
d_gene: TRBD1
abundance: NA
j_gene: TRBJ2-1

CDR3nt: TGCGCCAGCAGTCCAAACAGGGGGCTACTAAGGAATGACGAGCAGTACTTC
CDR3aa: CASSPNRGLLRNDEQYF
v_gene: TRBV23-1
d_gene: TRBD1
abundance: once
j_gene: TRBJ2-7

CDR3nt: TGCGCCAGCAGCCCCGGAGGGGCGGACGAGCAGTACTTC
CDR3aa: CASSPGGADEQYF
v_gene: TRBV5-1
d_gene: NA
abundance: NA
j_gene: TRBJ2-7

CDR3nt: TGTGCCAGCTCACCACCCGGGACTAGAAGACAGACCCAGTACTTC
CDR3aa: CASSPPGTRRQTQYF
v_gene: TRBV18
d_gene: TRBD2
abundance: NA
j_gene: TRBJ2-5

CDR3nt: TGTGCCAGCGGAAATAGCGGGAGCTGGAGAGAGCAGTACTTC
CDR3aa: CASGNSGSWREQYF
v_gene: TRBV5-4
d_gene: TRBD2
abundance: NA
j_gene: TRBJ2-7

CDR3nt: TGTGCCAGTAGTAATCCGGGACAGGGAGGCAATCAGCCCCAGCATTTT
CDR3aa: CASSNPGQGGNQPQHF
v_gene: TRBV19
d_gene: TRBD1
abundance: NA
j_gene: TRBJ1-5

CDR3nt: TGTGCCAGCAGCCATGGCAGGGAGGGTGGTAATGAGCAGTTCTTC
CDR3aa: CASSHGREGGNEQFF
v_gene: TRBV13
d_gene: TRBD2
abundance: NA
j_gene: TRBJ2-1

CDR3nt: TGTGCCAGCAGCTTAGGGGCTACAGACTACGAGCAGTACTTC
CDR3aa: CASSLGATDYEQYF
v_gene: TRBV7-2
d_gene: NA
abundance: NA
j_gene: TRBJ2-7